This T cell receptor (beta chain) stems from a study of identical twins. Study-wide results and limits: Analyses of zero insertions could be partly confounded by invariant MAIT and iNKT cells. There was more out-of-frame TCR alpha sharing in monozygotic twins than models estimated. While abundant cord blood beta clonotypes carried fewer insertions, memory repertoires showed no such pattern.

Regarding this clonotype: Its antigen is not identified.

Trimming cost V 5 bases and J 6 bases; bases outside gene matches: 12. Germline-derived CDR1 and CDR2 are DFQATT and SNEGSKA (reference sequence). This CDR3 contains 14 residues. Template switching introduced a universal primer site, and the cDNA bore unique molecular identifiers. TCRdb fed the 5' RACE reads into MiXCR, producing one record per CDR3 protein. The sample includes just under 550,000 distinct CDR3 sequences, 13% to 15% of them seen just once. The sample was also reused in another study, on yellow fever vaccine responses in identical twins.

The V gene is TRBV20-1, the J gene TRBJ2-5, with 7 nucleotides matching TRBD2. The sequence derives from a woman in her late teens or twenties in good health. The specimen was CD4+ T cells sorted from blood. This chain's CDR3 is CSAGKAGDGKTQYF. CDR3 in DNA: TGCAGTGCTGGCAAGGCGGGAGATGGAAAGACCCAGTACTTC.